This T cell receptor (beta chain) was sequenced during a study of tumor-infiltrating lymphocytes in primary liver carcinoma. Study-wide findings and caveats: Pairs comparing tumor with adjacent tissue or blood overlapped less than pairs drawn from tumor regions. Bulk unsorted material prevented CD4+ and CD8+ repertoire comparison.

Germline DNA was extracted too, while blood RNA derived from unsorted whole blood. Enrolled patients were chronically infected with HBV and treatment-naive. Researchers generated TCR beta cDNA from approximately 520 ng of total RNA, relying on a constant-region primer. Nested multiplex PCR, run for three rounds with slightly modified ARM-PCR, yielded TCR beta libraries. With TRBV1-TRBV30 forward primers and a C-beta reverse primer, the first two PCR rounds were run for around 11 cycles each. A single record per CDR3 protein comes from TCRdb applying MiXCR to the multiplex PCR reads. The data contain 330,000 or so distinct CDR3 sequences, around 60% of them seen just once; the ten biggest clones take up under 8.5%. The V gene's germline CDR1 is SGHTS and CDR2 YDEGEE. V lost 5 bases and J lost 5, with 10 bases in between. The CDR3 extends over 12 amino acids. Of note for this clonotype: The antigen is not known.

The chain uses TRBV5-8 and TRBJ2-5; D gene unclear. Sequencing was carried out using peripheral blood. The receptor comes from a man aged 40-49 years with primary liver carcinoma and hepatitis B virus infection. The CDR3 bases are TGTGCCAGCAGGATTGTCGCGGAGACCCAGTACTTC. It is translated as CASRIVAETQYF.